Below, 2 T cell receptor beta chains from the same sample are listed, as sequenced in a study of T cell responses to AZD1222 COVID-19 vaccine. Produced via immunoSEQ multiplex PCR; TCRdb's table is partial and in-frame only. The repertoire includes 120,000 or so clones, 84% of them detected once, and approximately 26% sits in the top ten. The sample was peripheral blood, taken 28 days after the second AZD1222 dose. These receptors were collected from an adult who received the AZD1222 COVID-19 vaccine.

The V and J genes are TRBV6-5 and TRBJ1-6, with D possibly matching TRBD1 (6 bases). The CDR3 is made up of 16 amino acids. Germline lookup yields CDR1 MNHEY and CDR2 SVGAGI. V gave up 6 bases and J gave up 0 bases, with 12 bases separating them. This chain's CDR3 is CASSYKQGSYNSPLHF. CDR3 nucleotide sequence: TGTGCCAGCAGCTACAAACAGGGCTCCTATAATTCACCCCTCCACTTT.

J is TRBJ2-7 and V is TRBV4-3, with D uncertain. Germline values: CDR1 LGHNA, CDR2 YSLEER. Trimming shortened V by 0 bases and J by 5 bases, and 8 bases separated the two germline ends. This CDR3 is built from 13 residues. CDR3 residues: CASSQDYPDEQYF. DNA for the CDR3: TGCGCCAGCAGCCAAGATTATCCGGACGAGCAGTACTTC.